A single sample is the source of the 22 T cell receptor beta chains below, sequenced in a study of T cell repertoires in cytomegalovirus infection. No antigen has been identified for these receptors. TCRdb used MiXCR to reprocess the reads, holding one entry per CDR3 protein. The sample contains about 310,000 distinct CDR3 sequences, 20% to 25% of which appear only once. Specimen: cultured PBMCs, collected from culture after CMV antigen stimulation. These receptor sequences come from a human donor in good health (CMV status not recorded). Some clones in this sample may be carry-over from other donors' samples.

The chain couples TRBV20-1 to TRBJ2-1, with 11 bases fitting TRBD2. The germline V gene encodes CDR1 DFQATT and CDR2 SNEGSKA (reference sequence). The CDR3 is 14 amino acids. The V segment lost 6 bases and the J segment 6 bases; nucleotides outside the gene matches: 7. Here the CDR3 reads CSARSLAGGNEQFF. The CDR3 region has the DNA TGCAGTGCCAGATCCCTAGCGGGGGGCAATGAGCAGTTCTTC.

V is TRBV6-6 and J is TRBJ1-1; D unresolved. This CDR3 comprises 12 residues. CDR1 MNHNY and CDR2 SVGAGI come from the germline V gene (reference sequence). Trimming took 2 bases from V and 4 from J, leaving 5 bases between them. Here the CDR3 reads CASSYRPTEAFF. DNA for the CDR3: TGTGCCAGCAGTTACCGGCCCACTGAAGCTTTCTTT.

This clonotype is a singleton in its sample. The V gene is TRBV7-4, the J gene TRBJ1-2; D uncertain. From germline, CDR1 is SGHVT and CDR2 SQSDAQ. Trimming removed 4 bases at V and 8 bases at J, with 8 bases between. CDR3 length: 11 amino acids. CDR3 nucleotide sequence: TGTGCCAGCAGCTCCACCGTGGGCTACACCTTC. This encodes CASSSTVGYTF.

The DNA of the CDR3 is TGTGCCACCAGCAGAGTCGGATATAATAATTCACCCCTCCACTTT. Translated, it gives CATSRVGYNNSPLHF. The genes are TRBV15 and TRBJ1-6; D gene uncertain. Trimming pared 1 base from V and 5 bases from J, leaving 9 bases between. CDR1 and CDR2 from the germline V gene are LNHNV and YYDKDF (reference sequence). The CDR3 extends over 15 amino acids.

CDR3 sequence reads: CASGVAGFQETQYF. CDR3 bases: TGTGCCAGCGGGGTAGCGGGCTTCCAAGAGACCCAGTACTTC. This chain connects TRBV9 to TRBJ2-5; 7 bases agree with TRBD2. CDR1 is SGDLS, CDR2 YYNGEE, per germline. J was trimmed by 1 base and V by 7 bases; bases with no gene match: 7. The CDR3 is 14 amino acids.

This clonotype was detected ten times or more. CDR3 DNA: TGTGCCAGCAGCCTAGGAGCTACGCCAGATACGCAGTATTTT. Encoded protein: CASSLGATPDTQYF. The V call is TRBV7-2, the J call TRBJ2-3; D not certain. The CDR3 consists of 14 residues. Germline CDR1 SGHTA, CDR2 FQGNSA. Trimming removed 5 bases at V and 4 bases at J, with 13 bases between. The full variable domain, with the rest looked up from reference TRBV7-2 and TRBJ2-3, is GAGVSQSPSNKVTEKGKDVELRCDPISGHTALYWYRQSLGQGLEFLIYFQGNSAPDKSGLPSDRFSAERTGGSVSTLTIQRTQQEDSAVYLCASSLGATPDTQYFGPGTRLTVL.

The rearrangement uses TRBV18 and TRBJ2-1; D uncertain. The length of the CDR3 is 17 residues. Trimming removed 3 bases at V and 0 bases at J, with 15 bases between. Germline V gene lookup returns CDR1 KGHSH and CDR2 LQKENI. CDR3 loop: CASSPAAVVSSYNEQFF. In DNA form, the CDR3 reads TGTGCCAGCTCACCTGCGGCTGTCGTGAGCTCCTACAATGAGCAGTTCTTC.

This clonotype was observed many times. V and J are TRBV7-2 and TRBJ1-2; D is perhaps TRBD1 (5 bases). The CDR3 is 14 amino acids. The V gene's germline CDR1 is SGHTA and CDR2 FQGNSA. Trimming cost V 5 bases and J 3 bases, with 13 bases left between them. The CDR3 region is CASSEFDSDYGYTF. The CDR3 DNA reads as TGTGCCAGCAGCGAGTTTGACAGTGACTATGGCTACACCTTC.

This clonotype has only a few counts. The chain is built from TRBV4-1 and TRBJ1-1, with D uncertain. There are 15 residues in the CDR3. V was shortened by 0 bases and J by 1 base, with 9 bases between the two germline ends. Germline-derived CDR1 and CDR2 are MGHRA and YSYEKL. For the CDR3, the DNA is TGCGCCAGCAGCCAAGATGGGCCCAAGAACACTGAAGCTTTCTTT. Its protein is CASSQDGPKNTEAFF.

Written as DNA, the CDR3 is TGTGCCTGGAGTGGGACAGGGACCTCTAATTCACCCCTCCACTTT. As protein: CAWSGTGTSNSPLHF. The gene calls are TRBV30 and TRBJ1-6; TRBD1 aligns across 8 bases. CDR1 is GTSNPN, CDR2 SVGIG, per germline (reference sequence). V was pared by 1 base and J by 6 bases, with 5 bases of the junction left unmatched. This CDR3 is 15 amino acids long.

The V gene is TRBV20-1, the J gene TRBJ2-2, with 11 bases fitting TRBD2. V shed 0 bases, J shed 6 bases, and the junction held 6 bases outside the gene matches. This CDR3 is 16 amino acids long. Germline V lookup: CDR1 DFQATT, CDR2 SNEGSKA (reference sequence). Here the CDR3 reads CSARDPLAGGAGELFF. In DNA form, the CDR3 reads TGCAGTGCTAGAGATCCCCTAGCGGGAGGTGCCGGGGAGCTGTTTTTT.

The chain has TRBV10-3 and TRBJ1-3; 7 bases are a match to TRBD1. The CDR3 consists of 15 residues. CDR1 and CDR2 (germline): ENHRY, SYGVKD. Germline trimming cut 6 bases from V and 1 base from J; bases unmatched to any gene: 6. The CDR3 sequence is CAISQTGLSGNTIYF. In DNA form, the CDR3 reads TGTGCCATCAGCCAGACAGGGTTGTCTGGAAACACCATATATTTT.

J is TRBJ1-6 and V is TRBV28; possible D gene TRBD1, 6 bases. The CDR3 loop spans 15 amino acids. V was shortened by 0 bases and J by 11 bases, with 14 bases between the two germline ends. Germline CDR1 and CDR2: MDHEN and SYDVKM. CDR3 nucleotides: TGTGCCAGCAGTTTATGGGGGGCCGACAGGCCACCCCTCCACTTT. Translating it yields CASSLWGADRPPLHF.

This clonotype has at least ten counts. The gene calls are TRBV6-1 and TRBJ1-2; possibly TRBD1 for D (6 bases). The V end was cut by 9 bases, the J end by 4 bases, with 12 bases between. Germline loops: CDR1 MNHNS, CDR2 SASEGT. The CDR3 sequence is 12 residues long. This CDR3 is CASKGEGYGYTF. The CDR3 DNA reads as TGTGCCAGTAAGGGGGAAGGCTATGGCTACACCTTC.

This clonotype was seen a few times. The rearrangement uses TRBV7-6 and TRBJ2-3; the D gene is possibly TRBD2 (6 bases). Germline CDR1 is SGHVS and CDR2 is FNYEAQ. The CDR3 extends over 16 amino acids. V gave up 1 base and J gave up 0 bases, with 11 bases separating them. As DNA, the CDR3 is TGTGCCAGCAGCTTAGGGAGCGGGTCTAGCACAGATACGCAGTATTTT. This gives the protein CASSLGSGSSTDTQYF.

CDR3 residues: CASSPNRPQETQYF. The CDR3 nucleotides are TGTGCCAGTAGTCCAAATCGCCCTCAAGAGACCCAGTACTTC. The chain joins TRBV19 to TRBJ2-5; the D is unclear. The germline V gene has CDR1 LNHDA and CDR2 SQIVND (reference sequence). The CDR3 contains 14 residues. V was cut by 5 bases and J by 2 bases, with 12 bases left in between.

This clonotype was found a few times. This sequence joins TRBV20-1 and TRBJ1-6, with D perhaps matching TRBD1 (5 bases). CDR1 and CDR2 from the germline V gene are DFQATT and SNEGSKA (reference sequence). The CDR3 extends over 15 amino acids. With 3 bases removed from V and 5 bases from J, the gap between germline ends came to 14 bases. In DNA form, the CDR3 reads TGCAGTGCTAGGTCTATAGGCAGGGATAATTCACCCCTCCACTTT. Translating it yields CSARSIGRDNSPLHF.

The chain employs TRBV7-6 and TRBJ2-7; 12 nucleotides align to TRBD2. V shed 8 bases, J shed 1 base, and the junction held 3 bases outside the gene matches. CDR1 is SGHVS, CDR2 FNYEAQ, per germline. The CDR3 covers 14 residues. CDR3 in amino acids: CASAGLAGSYEQYF. In DNA, the CDR3 is TGTGCCAGCGCCGGACTAGCGGGGTCCTACGAGCAGTACTTC.

This clonotype has ten or more counts. The chain has TRBV7-2 and TRBJ2-2; D uncertain. The germline V gene has CDR1 SGHTA and CDR2 FQGNSA. The CDR3 has 15 amino acids. V shed 5 bases and J shed 2 bases, with 12 bases lying between them. CDR3 sequence: CASSRDTLNTGELFF. The CDR3 DNA follows: TGTGCCAGCAGCCGAGACACCCTTAACACCGGGGAGCTGTTTTTT. Full variable domain (missing parts from reference TRBV7-2 and TRBJ2-2): GAGVSQSPSNKVTEKGKDVELRCDPISGHTALYWYRQSLGQGLEFLIYFQGNSAPDKSGLPSDRFSAERTGGSVSTLTIQRTQQEDSAVYLCASSRDTLNTGELFFGEGSRLTVL.

The rearrangement links TRBV10-3 to TRBJ2-5, with D hard to call. Germline assignment: CDR1 ENHRY and CDR2 SYGVKD. The CDR3 is 12 amino acids. Deletions cut 0 bases from V and 2 bases from J, with 1 base between. The CDR3 here is CAISESQETQYF. The CDR3 coding sequence is TGTGCCATCAGTGAGTCGCAAGAGACCCAGTACTTC.

A few counts support this clonotype. V is TRBV12-3 or TRBV12-4 and J is TRBJ2-7; the D gene is possibly TRBD1 (6 bases). The ends were cut back, 5 bases at V and 3 bases at J, with 14 bases in the middle. This CDR3 contains 14 residues. The CDR3 sequence is CASSPSGTYYEQYF. The CDR3 DNA is TGTGCCAGCAGTCCCTCAGGGACATACTACGAGCAGTACTTC.

This clonotype appeared many times. The chain joins TRBV7-8 to TRBJ2-5; D gene uncertain. V dropped 6 bases and J dropped 0 bases, with 11 bases sitting between them. CDR1 and CDR2 from the germline V gene are SGHVS and FQNEAQ. There are 14 residues in the CDR3. The DNA for the CDR3 is TGTGCCAGCAGTTCGACTTCGTACCAAGAGACCCAGTACTTC. This gives the protein CASSSTSYQETQYF.